This T cell receptor beta chain originates from a study of blood T cell repertoires in COVID-19. In the study overall: Samples of COVID-19 (acute and convalescent) were obtained from the United States, Italy and Spain. T cells, B-cell-depleted T cells, or PBMCs supplied cDNA or gDNA.

CDR1 is MDHEN and CDR2 is SYDVKM in the germline V gene. The CDR3 loop spans 14 amino acids. V gave up 8 bases and J gave up 4 bases; unmatched junction bases: 6. Measured with immunoSEQ multiplex PCR; TCRdb has only the in-frame clones, and not every one. The sample lists around 290,000 clones, 80% to 90% occurring once. This TCR derives from a woman in her 70s with COVID-19, enrolled during active disease. The V gene is TRBV28, the J gene TRBJ2-5, with 11 bases lining up with TRBD1. Sequenced input: peripheral blood. The CDR3 bases are TGTGCCAGCCTGGACAGGGGGCGCCGAGAGACCCAGTACTTC. This encodes CASLDRGRRETQYF.